The 22 T cell receptor beta chains given below trace back to one sample, sequenced in a study of CD8 T cells in ankylosing spondylitis (dated by TCRdb to the late 2010s). Summary of the overall study and its limitations: Blood from ankylosing spondylitis patients appeared to be characterized by a TCR beta motif composed of about 8 highly homologous amino acid variants.

The antigens of these receptors remain unknown. Library preparation used 5' RACE. The sequencing machine was an Illumina HiSeq 2500. TCRdb reran the public reads through fastp at Q25 and MiXCR, keeping productive beta chains. Under each unique CDR3 protein, matching rows form one entry showing the most common genes and DNA. The sample yields more than 300,000 distinct CDR3 sequences; approximately 8% were counted once. About 14% of the sample rests with the top ten. The sequenced sample consisted of blood, either unsorted or a sorted T cell fraction (not recorded which). The receptors originated from a male donor with ankylosing spondylitis.

This clonotype was detected ten times or more. The rearrangement joins TRBV12-3 or TRBV12-4 to TRBJ1-1, with D hard to call. The V end was cut by 3 bases, the J end by 4 bases, with 9 bases between. The CDR3 length is 13 residues. The DNA of the CDR3 is TGTGCCAGCAGTTTCCATGGGCCCACTGAAGCTTTCTTT. Protein sequence: CASSFHGPTEAFF.

The genes are TRBV12-3 or TRBV12-4 and TRBJ2-4; 10 nucleotides match TRBD2. Germline trimming cut 4 bases from V and 0 bases from J; bases unmatched to any gene: 12. The CDR3 length is 19 residues. CDR3 sequence (DNA): TGTGCCAGCAGTTGGCCTAGCGGGAGTGGGGTTATAGCCAAAAACATTCAGTACTTC. It codes for CASSWPSGSGVIAKNIQYF.

Many counts were recorded for this clonotype. This chain joins TRBV11-2 and TRBJ1-1; 10 bases fit TRBD1. Germline CDR1 SGHAT, CDR2 FQNNGV. V lost 5 bases to trimming and J lost 9 bases; unmatched junction nucleotides: 6. This CDR3 is 13 amino acids long. The CDR3 sequence is CASSLAGQGKAFF. The CDR3, as DNA: TGTGCCAGCAGCCTTGCGGGACAGGGGAAAGCTTTCTTT.

The rearrangement uses TRBV11-3 and TRBJ2-1, with 7 bases fitting TRBD2. The trim removed 1 base at V and 3 bases at J, leaving 3 bases unmatched. CDR3 length: 15 amino acids. Germline V gene data show CDR1 as SGHNT and CDR2 as YENEEA. CDR3 loop: CASSLVAGVYNEQFF. The CDR3 bases are TGTGCCAGCAGCTTAGTTGCGGGAGTCTACAATGAGCAGTTCTTC.

This clonotype has only a few counts. This chain connects TRBV12-3 or TRBV12-4 to TRBJ1-5, with D tentatively TRBD1 (6 bases). This CDR3 spans 13 amino acids. V was shortened by 8 bases and J by 11 bases, with 19 bases between the two germline ends. CDR3 in DNA: TGTGCCAGCGGAACCTCGGACAGAAGGTCCCAGCATTTT. This sequence encodes CASGTSDRRSQHF.

CDR3 nucleotides: TGCAGTGCTGCGGGCCCCACCTACAGAGGCTACGAGCAGTACTTC. This sequence encodes CSAAGPTYRGYEQYF. The chain has TRBV20-1 and TRBJ2-7, with D possibly matching TRBD2 (5 bases). The CDR3 runs 15 residues. Germline values: CDR1 DFQATT, CDR2 SNEGSKA (reference sequence). The V gene lost 5 bases and the J gene lost 3 bases, with 20 bases spanning the gap.

The CDR3 here is CASSGQGANEQFF. In nucleotides, the CDR3 is TGCGCCAGCAGCGGACAGGGGGCAAATGAGCAGTTCTTC. This chain uses TRBV5-1 with TRBJ2-1; 11 nucleotides match TRBD1. The ends lost 4 bases at V and 7 bases at J; junction bases unmatched: 1. CDR3 size: 13 residues. CDR1 SGHRS and CDR2 YFSETQ come from the germline V gene.

The chain is built from TRBV20-1 and TRBJ2-1; possible D gene TRBD2, 6 bases. Trimming stripped 5 bases from V and 0 bases from J, with 17 bases between. The V gene's germline CDR1 is DFQATT and CDR2 SNEGSKA (reference sequence). This CDR3 contains 16 residues. The DNA for the CDR3 is TGCAGTGCTGTGATACCCGCGGGGTTCTCCTACAATGAGCAGTTCTTC. This sequence encodes CSAVIPAGFSYNEQFF.

The chain joins TRBV20-1 to TRBJ2-7, with D hard to call. Per the germline V gene, CDR1 is DFQATT and CDR2 is SNEGSKA (reference sequence). The CDR3 consists of 14 residues. V lost 1 base, J lost 0 bases, and 10 bases lay in between. The CDR3 nucleotides are TGCAGTGCTAGAGTCCCTAAGAGCTCCTACGAGCAGTACTTC. Its translation is CSARVPKSSYEQYF.

There are many counts of this clonotype. This chain links TRBV5-1 with TRBJ1-5, with D uncertain. CDR1 and CDR2 from the germline V gene are SGHRS and YFSETQ. Trimming took 0 bases from V and 0 from J, leaving 7 bases between them. The CDR3 extends over 15 amino acids. In nucleotides, the CDR3 is TGCGCCAGCAGCTTGGATACTGGTAGCAATCAGCCCCAGCATTTT. Amino acids: CASSLDTGSNQPQHF.

This clonotype was picked up many times. The genes are TRBV15 and TRBJ1-5; D is ambiguous. The CDR3 consists of 13 residues. V lost 0 bases to trimming and J lost 7 bases, with 7 bases between them. CDR1 LNHNV and CDR2 YYDKDF come from the germline V gene (reference sequence). The CDR3 loop reads CATSRDPLQPQHF. DNA for the CDR3: TGTGCCACCAGCAGAGATCCGTTACAGCCCCAGCATTTT.

This clonotype was recorded many times. The chain joins TRBV30 to TRBJ2-3; D uncertain. This CDR3 contains 11 residues. V lost 1 base to trimming and J lost 5 bases, with 4 bases between them. In germline, CDR1 is GTSNPN, CDR2 SVGIG (reference sequence). Written as DNA, the CDR3 is TGTGCCTGGAGTGCGGAAGATACGCAGTATTTT. Residues: CAWSAEDTQYF.

This chain uses TRBV5-1 with TRBJ2-5, with D perhaps assigned TRBD1 or TRBD2 (5 bases each). The V gene lost 3 bases and the J gene lost 1 base, with 13 bases spanning the gap. The CDR3 is 15 residues long. Looked up from germline, CDR1 is SGHRS and CDR2 is YFSETQ. The CDR3: CASSSIPGPQETQYF. As DNA, the CDR3 is TGCGCCAGCAGCTCAATCCCGGGACCCCAAGAGACCCAGTACTTC.

This clonotype was seen only a few times. The chain uses TRBV3-1 and TRBJ2-1; 10 positions match TRBD2. This CDR3 is built from 17 residues. The trim removed 0 bases at V and 9 bases at J, leaving 11 bases unmatched. CDR1 is LGHDT, CDR2 YNNKEL, per germline (reference sequence). CDR3 protein: CASSQELAGPLGGEQFF. The CDR3 DNA is TGTGCCAGCAGCCAAGAACTAGCGGGACCCCTCGGAGGTGAGCAGTTCTTC.

This clonotype was counted between two and nine times. The V gene is TRBV12-3 or TRBV12-4, the J gene TRBJ1-2, with TRBD1 matching over 8 bases. This CDR3 has 15 residues. J was trimmed by 3 bases and V by 9 bases; bases with no gene match: 12. As DNA, the CDR3 is TGTGCCAGTTCACTCCGGGACAGGACCTACTATGGCTACACCTTC. Translation: CASSLRDRTYYGYTF.

V gene TRBV5-5 combines with J gene TRBJ1-5; D ambiguous. This CDR3 comprises 13 residues. Germline V lookup: CDR1 SGHKS, CDR2 YYEKEE (reference sequence). V was shortened by 1 base and J by 7 bases, with 9 bases between the two germline ends. The CDR3 loop reads CASSLLKGQPQHF. CDR3 bases: TGTGCCAGCAGCTTGCTTAAAGGACAGCCCCAGCATTTT. Together with reference TRBV5-5 and TRBJ1-5, the CDR3 gives the full variable domain: DAGVTQSPTHLIKTRGQQVTLRCSPISGHKSVSWYQQVLGQGPQFIFQYYEKEERGRGNFPDRFSARQFPNYSSELNVNALLLGDSALYLCASSLLKGQPQHFGDGTRLSIL.

This chain connects TRBV2 to TRBJ2-2, with D hard to call. CDR3 length: 16 amino acids. The V and J ends lost 3 bases and 0 bases respectively, with 11 bases between them. Looked up from germline, CDR1 is SNHLY and CDR2 is FYNNEI. CDR3: CASSENDNANTGELFF. For the CDR3, the DNA is TGTGCCAGCAGTGAGAACGACAATGCGAACACCGGGGAGCTGTTTTTT.

This clonotype was counted ten times or more. The V call is TRBV7-2, the J call TRBJ2-1; no clear D gene. The germline V gene has CDR1 SGHTA and CDR2 FQGNSA. Trimming removed 7 bases from V and 4 bases from J, with 14 bases in between. CDR3 size: 14 residues. This CDR3 reads CASTLLDRYNEQFF. Written as DNA, the CDR3 is TGTGCCAGCACCCTACTGGACCGTTACAATGAGCAGTTCTTC.

The chain recombines TRBV5-1 with TRBJ1-2; D gene uncertain. Trimming took 0 bases from V and 4 from J, leaving 10 bases between them. The CDR3 has 14 residues. CDR1 SGHRS and CDR2 YFSETQ come from the germline V gene. The CDR3 sequence: CASSLADIRYGYTF. The CDR3 DNA is TGCGCCAGCAGCTTGGCAGATATCCGCTATGGCTACACCTTC.

This clonotype was seen only a few times. The CDR3 coding sequence is TGCAGTGGGTCGGGACCGTTCTACGAGCAGTACTTC. It translates to CSGSGPFYEQYF. This chain links TRBV20-1 with TRBJ2-7; D could derive from TRBD1 or TRBD2 (5 bases each). Per germline, CDR1 DFQATT and CDR2 SNEGSKA (reference sequence). This CDR3 is 12 amino acids long. V was cut by 7 bases and J by 3 bases, with 13 bases left in between.

The table lists this clonotype with a few counts. The rearrangement joins TRBV28 to TRBJ2-1; the D gene is possibly TRBD2 (6 bases). There are 15 residues in the CDR3. CDR1 is MDHEN and CDR2 is SYDVKM in the germline V gene. V was pared by 3 bases and J by 8 bases, with 17 bases between. Here the CDR3 reads CASSFADARGDEQFF. Here the CDR3 DNA reads TGTGCCAGCAGTTTTGCCGACGCCCGCGGGGATGAGCAGTTCTTC. The full variable domain, with the rest looked up from reference TRBV28 and TRBJ2-1, is DVKVTQSSRYLVKRTGEKVFLECVQDMDHENMFWYRQDPGLGLRLIYFSYDVKMKEKGDIPEGYSVSREKKERFSLILESASTNQTSMYLCASSFADARGDEQFFGPGTRLTVL.

Details on this clonotype: Since a much larger clone is just one base distant, this may be a read error. The CDR3 carries no conserved terminal phenylalanine or tryptophan, so it likely arises from a read error. V gene TRBV4-3 combines with J gene TRBJ1-4, with 7 bases matching TRBD1. Trimming removed 4 bases from V and 7 bases from J; junction bases left unmatched: 9. Germline-derived CDR1 and CDR2 are LGHNA and YSLEER. The CDR3 consists of 15 residues. The CDR3 sequence: CASSRRPGGGEKLFI. CDR3 nucleotide sequence: TGCGCCAGCAGCCGACGTCCAGGGGGAGGTGAAAAACTGTTTATT.